This is a list of T cell receptor beta chains from one sample in a study of shared clonotypes between healthy human individuals. Sequencing used immunoSEQ multiplex PCR; TCRdb keeps in-frame clones, though not all of them. The table shows almost 750,000 clones, with roughly two thirds occurring only once. The sample taken for sequencing was memory CD4+ T cells sorted from blood. The origin of the receptors is a woman under 40 in good health. CDR3s include the opening cysteine and the closing phenylalanine or tryptophan. The D gene is left open where the match is weak. The size entry is marked missing in some rows and otherwise reads once, few, many or a size class.

j_call v_call clone_size d_call cdr3_nt cdr3_aa
TRBJ2-3 TRBV6-5 NA TRBD2 TGTGCCAGCAGTAACCTAGCGGGAGTAGATACGCAGTATTTT CASSNLAGVDTQYF
TRBJ2-7 TRBV18 NA NA TGTGCCAGCTCATCCTTTGGAGGGAGGAGCTCCTACGAGCAGTACTTC CASSSFGGRSSYEQYF
TRBJ2-7 TRBV5-6 once NA TGTGCCAGCAGCTTGGGCCGGACAGCCTCTTTGCAGTACTTC CASSLGRTASLQYF
TRBJ2-1 TRBV7-2 NA TRBD2 TGTGCCAGCAGCGTAAGGACTAGTTACAATGAGCAGTTCTTC CASSVRTSYNEQFF
TRBJ2-1 TRBV14 NA TRBD2 TGTGCCAGCAGCCAAGTGGGACTAGCCTTAAATGAGCAGTTCTTC CASSQVGLALNEQFF
TRBJ2-1 TRBV27 NA TRBD2 TGTGCCACGGGTCTAGCGGATGACAATGAGCAGTTCTTC CATGLADDNEQFF
TRBJ2-3 TRBV7-9 NA NA TGTGCCAGCAGCTTACGGACGGGGAGCACAGATACGCAGTATTTT CASSLRTGSTDTQYF
TRBJ2-7 TRBV6-1 NA NA TGTGCCAGCAGTTCCCACGGTCCCGGGGAGCAGTACTTC CASSSHGPGEQYF
TRBJ2-1 TRBV5-4 NA TRBD2 TGTGCCAGCAGCTTGGCCACTAGCGGGAAGTACAATGAGCAGTTCTTC CASSLATSGKYNEQFF
TRBJ1-3 TRBV5-6 NA TRBD1 TGTGCCAGCAGCCCCAGGGGGGGGTCTGGAAACACCATATATTTT CASSPRGGSGNTIYF
TRBJ1-5 TRBV19 many TRBD1 TGTGCCAGTACGAAACCGGGACAGCATAATCAGCCCCAGCATTTT CASTKPGQHNQPQHF
TRBJ1-5 TRBV19 NA NA TGTGCCAGTACGTGGCAGGCTGGCTATAGCAATCAGCCCCAGCATTTT CASTWQAGYSNQPQHF
TRBJ1-1 TRBV13 NA NA TGTGCCAGCAGCCCCAGACAGGCCAGCACTGAAGCTTTCTTT CASSPRQASTEAFF
TRBJ2-2 TRBV7-9 NA TRBD2 TGTGCCAGCAGCTCACGGACTAGCGGGACCCCCGGGGAGCTGTTTTTT CASSSRTSGTPGELFF
TRBJ2-5 TRBV7-2 NA NA TGTGCCAGCAGCCCGCTAGCGAGAAAGACCCAGTACTTC CASSPLARKTQYF
TRBJ2-7 TRBV29-1 NA TRBD1 TGCAGCGTCCTGAATGGGAGGACAGGGGGCTCCTACGAGCAGTACTTC CSVLNGRTGGSYEQYF
TRBJ2-1 TRBV27 NA TRBD2 TGTGCCAGCATCAAGACTAGCGGGACCTACAATGAGCAGTTCTTC CASIKTSGTYNEQFF
TRBJ1-3 TRBV15 NA TRBD1 TGTGCCACCAGCAGTACAGGGGTAGAAAACACCATATATTTT CATSSTGVENTIYF
TRBJ2-5 TRBV5-1 NA NA TGCGCCAGCAGCTTGGCTTCGGAGGAGACCCAGTACTTC CASSLASEETQYF
TRBJ1-4 TRBV18 NA TRBD1 TGTGCCAGCTCACCAAAAAGGTTGAAAGCCAGACAGGGTTATAAAAAACTGTTTTTT CASSPKRLKARQGYKKLFF
TRBJ1-4 TRBV28 few NA TGTGCCAGCACATCGGGTGCGGAAAAACTGTTTTTT CASTSGAEKLFF
TRBJ1-6 TRBV5-6 once TRBD1 TGTGCCAGCAGCCGTGGACAGGGGCACGATTCACCCCTCCACTTT CASSRGQGHDSPLHF
TRBJ1-5 TRBV19 many NA TGTGCCAGCATTAGGGAGACAGGAGGCGATCAGCCCCAGCATTTT CASIRETGGDQPQHF
TRBJ2-5 TRBV5-1 NA NA TGCGCCAGCAGCTTGTTCCCCGGAGAGACCCAGTACTTC CASSLFPGETQYF
TRBJ2-5 TRBV18 NA TRBD2 TGTGCCAGCTCACCATTAGCGACTAGCAAGAGGGAGACCCAGTACTTC CASSPLATSKRETQYF
TRBJ2-5 TRBV5-1 many TRBD1 TGCGCCAGCAGCTTGGGGGACAGGGCGCCCCTTCAAGAGACCCAGTACTTC CASSLGDRAPLQETQYF
TRBJ2-7 TRBV4-2 few NA TGTGCCAGCAGCGTCGACAGGTACGACGAGCAGTACTTC CASSVDRYDEQYF
TRBJ2-3 TRBV21-1 few NA TGTGCCAGCAGCAAAGCGCAGGAGATAAGCACAGATACGCAGTATTTT CASSKAQEISTDTQYF
TRBJ2-3 TRBV5-1 NA TRBD2 TGCGCCAGCAGCCCGAGGGGACTAGCGGGACCCGGGGGCACAGATACGCAGTATTTT CASSPRGLAGPGGTDTQYF
TRBJ2-3 TRBV28 once NA NA CASSSSGADTQYF
TRBJ1-4 TRBV30 many NA TGTGCCTGGAGCTCAACTTTGTTTTCGGGGACGGTTTATGAAAAACTGTTTTTT CAWSSTLFSGTVYEKLFF
TRBJ2-3 TRBV5-4 NA TRBD2 TGTGCCAGCAGCTATGGACTAGCGGGAGGGCCTAGCACAGATACGCAGTATTTT CASSYGLAGGPSTDTQYF
TRBJ1-1 TRBV6-1 NA NA TGTGCCAGCAGTGAGAGGGATTCTGAAGCTTTCTTT CASSERDSEAFF
TRBJ1-1 TRBV5-1 NA NA TGCGCCAGCAGCTTGAGGTCCGTTGTGGGGGCCCGAAACACTGAAGCTTTCTTT CASSLRSVVGARNTEAFF
TRBJ1-2 TRBV28 few NA TGTGCCAGCAGCGTGGGAGGGGGACACTATGGCTACACCTTC CASSVGGGHYGYTF
TRBJ2-1 TRBV28 NA TRBD1 TGTGCCAGCAGTGCACAGGGGGCGCGGAATGAGCAGTTCTTC CASSAQGARNEQFF
TRBJ2-1 TRBV5-4 NA TRBD2 TGTGCCAGCAGTGTCGGACTAGCGGGAGGTTACAATGAGCAGTTCTTC CASSVGLAGGYNEQFF
TRBJ1-4 TRBV9 NA NA TGTGCCAGCAGCGTAGACCAGGGCTCAGCGAAACTGTTTTTT CASSVDQGSAKLFF
TRBJ2-1 TRBV14 NA NA TGTGCCAGCAGCCCCCCGGGTATAATAGCGGCGGGGGAGCAGTTCTTC CASSPPGIIAAGEQFF
TRBJ2-3 TRBV5-1 NA NA TGCGCCAGCAGCCACCTCGGCGGGAGCACAGATACGCAGTATTTT CASSHLGGSTDTQYF
TRBJ1-2 TRBV28 NA NA TGTGCCAGCAGTTTAACCTCTATAATAGGCTACACCTTC CASSLTSIIGYTF
TRBJ1-4 TRBV30 NA TRBD1 TGTGCCTCGCCAGGGGGCGCCGGTGAAAAACTGTTTTTT CASPGGAGEKLFF
TRBJ1-1 TRBV5-1 NA TRBD1 TGCGCCAGCTGCCGGGACAGTCCCTCTGACACTGAAGCTTTCTTT CASCRDSPSDTEAFF
TRBJ2-3 TRBV29-1 NA NA TGCAGCGTTCTTAGCTGGAGGGAAGTAGCAGATACGCAGTATTTT CSVLSWREVADTQYF
TRBJ2-7 TRBV28 once TRBD2 TGTGCCAGCAGTGACCCGGGACTAGCAGCCGAGCAGTACTTC CASSDPGLAAEQYF
TRBJ2-5 TRBV7-8 once NA TGTGCCAGCAGCTCCCGTGAGGCTACAACCCAGTACTTC CASSSREATTQYF
TRBJ1-1 TRBV19 few TRBD1 TGTGCCAGCCAGGGGGTGGCTGAAGCTTTCTTT CASQGVAEAFF
TRBJ2-1 TRBV14 NA NA TGTGCCAGCAGCTCCCTGGGGGGCGGCTCCTACAATGAGCAGTTCTTC CASSSLGGGSYNEQFF